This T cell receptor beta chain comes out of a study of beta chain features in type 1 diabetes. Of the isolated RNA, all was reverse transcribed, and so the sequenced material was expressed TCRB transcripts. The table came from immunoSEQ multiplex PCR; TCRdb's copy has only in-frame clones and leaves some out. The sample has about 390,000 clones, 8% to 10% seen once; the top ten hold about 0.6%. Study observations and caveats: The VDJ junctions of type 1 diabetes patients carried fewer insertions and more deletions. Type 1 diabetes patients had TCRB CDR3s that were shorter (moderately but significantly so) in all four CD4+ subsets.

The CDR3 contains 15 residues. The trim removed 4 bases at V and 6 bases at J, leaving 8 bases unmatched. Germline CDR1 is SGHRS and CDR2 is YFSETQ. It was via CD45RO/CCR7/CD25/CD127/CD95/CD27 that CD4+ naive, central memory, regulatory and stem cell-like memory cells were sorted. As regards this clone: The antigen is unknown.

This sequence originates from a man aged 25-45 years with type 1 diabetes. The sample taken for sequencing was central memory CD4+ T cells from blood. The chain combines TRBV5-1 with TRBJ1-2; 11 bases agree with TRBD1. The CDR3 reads CASSLGGQGADGYTF. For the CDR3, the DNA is TGCGCCAGCAGCCTGGGAGGACAGGGGGCCGATGGCTACACCTTC.